The 20 T cell receptor beta chains below were found in one sample sequenced in a study of OX40 agonist ivuxolimab in advanced cancers. Here immunoSEQ multiplex PCR was the method, and the copy in TCRdb shows in-frame clones only, minus some. Of roughly 70,000 clones listed, approximately 90% are singletons. The sample in question was CD4+ or CD8+ T cells sorted from blood, obtained in a trial of the OX40 agonist ivuxolimab. All receptors come from an adult with an advanced solid tumor such as melanoma, head and neck, liver or kidney cancer.

The chain employs TRBV15 and TRBJ2-7; 7 positions agree with TRBD2. The germline V gene encodes CDR1 LNHNV and CDR2 YYDKDF (reference sequence). V trimming: 1 base; J trimming: 4 bases; junction bases outside the gene matches: 7. The CDR3 consists of 15 residues. CDR3 in DNA: TGTGCCACCAGCAGAGGATGGGGGGGTTCGTACGAGCAGTACTTC. Translated: CATSRGWGGSYEQYF. The variable domain in full, completed from reference TRBV15 and TRBJ2-7, reads DAMVIQNPRYQVTQFGKPVTLSCSQTLNHNVMYWYQQKSSQAPKLLFHYYDKDFNNEADTPDNFQSRRPNTSFCFLDIRSPGLGDTAMYLCATSRGWGGSYEQYFGPGTRLTVT.

This chain's CDR3 is CASSYDLNRGLTEAFF. The DNA for the CDR3 is TGTGCCAGCAGTTACGATCTGAACAGGGGGCTGACTGAAGCTTTCTTT. J is TRBJ1-1 and V is TRBV6-5, with 9 bases matching TRBD1. This CDR3 spans 16 amino acids. V trimming: 2 bases; J trimming: 5 bases; junction bases outside the gene matches: 9. Germline V gene sequence: CDR1 MNHEY, CDR2 SVGAGI.

Only a few counts were recorded for this clone. In nucleotides, the CDR3 is TGTGCCTGGGGACAGGCGGTTAGGACTGAAGCTTTCTTT. Translation: CAWGQAVRTEAFF. V usage is TRBV30 and J usage is TRBJ1-1; TRBD1 agrees at 7 bases. In germline, CDR1 is GTSNPN, CDR2 SVGIG (reference sequence). The V gene end was trimmed by 5 bases and the J gene end by 5 bases; junction bases not matched to a gene: 8. This CDR3 has 13 amino acids.

This clone has more than one count but fewer than ten. The chain is built from TRBV28 and TRBJ2-7, with 9 bases identical to TRBD1. This CDR3 spans 13 amino acids. The junction had 5 bases not matched to a gene; V was cut back by 8 bases and J by 3 bases. Germline lookup yields CDR1 MDHEN and CDR2 SYDVKM. The CDR3 DNA reads as TGTGCCAGCCGACAGGGGGGCTTCTACGAGCAGTACTTC. Translation: CASRQGGFYEQYF.

The V and J genes are TRBV30 and TRBJ1-4; D remains ambiguous. The V gene's germline CDR1 is GTSNPN and CDR2 SVGIG (reference sequence). This CDR3 has 15 amino acids. V was shortened by 2 bases and J by 7 bases, with 17 bases between the two germline ends. CDR3: CAWSPGAVLGEKLFF. CDR3 nucleotides: TGTGCCTGGAGTCCGGGTGCAGTCCTAGGTGAAAAACTGTTTTTT. The full variable domain, its missing parts supplied by reference TRBV30 and TRBJ1-4, is SQTIHQWPATLVQPVGSPLSLECTVEGTSNPNLYWYRQAAGRGLQLLFYSVGIGQISSEVPQNLSASRPQDRQFILSSKKLLLSDSGFYLCAWSPGAVLGEKLFFGSGTQLSVL.

A note on this clone: Other nucleotide sequences from this sample produce the same CDR3. The J gene is TRBJ2-2, the V gene TRBV6-5; either TRBD1 or TRBD2 may supply D (5 bases each). The CDR3 extends over 13 amino acids. The germline V gene encodes CDR1 MNHEY and CDR2 SVGAGI. Trimming pared 2 bases from V and 4 bases from J, leaving 5 bases between. As DNA, the CDR3 is TGTGCCAGCAGTTACGGGACCACCGGGGAGCTGTTTTTT. Translated, it gives CASSYGTTGELFF.

V usage is TRBV4-3 and J usage is TRBJ2-2; 7 bases match TRBD1. With V trimmed by 1 base and J by 3 bases, 5 bases remained unmatched. This CDR3 is 16 amino acids long. Germline V gene lookup returns CDR1 LGHNA and CDR2 YSLEER. The CDR3 loop reads CASSQGATGYTGELFF. As DNA, the CDR3 is TGCGCCAGCAGCCAAGGCGCGACAGGGTACACCGGGGAGCTGTTTTTT.

A single count supports this clone. The chain is built from TRBV25-1 and TRBJ1-1; D is unresolved. This CDR3 spans 14 amino acids. Germline CDR1 MGHDK, CDR2 SYGVNS. Between the trimmed V and J ends, which lost 3 bases and 2 bases, there was a span of 10 bases. The CDR3 bases are TGTGCCAGCAGTGATATCGGGGTAAACACTGAAGCTTTCTTT. Its protein product is CASSDIGVNTEAFF.

The chain combines TRBV14 with TRBJ2-3, with 7 bases lining up with TRBD2. The germline CDR1 and CDR2 sequences are SGHDN and FVKESK. The V gene end was trimmed by 4 bases and the J gene end by 4 bases; junction bases not matched to a gene: 2. The CDR3 spans 13 residues. CDR3 sequence reads: CASSRLASDTQYF. The CDR3 DNA is TGTGCCAGCAGCCGACTAGCCTCAGATACGCAGTATTTT.

The chain employs TRBV27 and TRBJ2-1, with unresolved D. Germline V gene sequence: CDR1 MNHEY, CDR2 SMNVEV (reference sequence). The CDR3 contains 15 residues. V lost 1 base to trimming and J lost 3 bases, with 10 bases between them. The CDR3 loop is CASSLLLDVYNEQFF. Here the CDR3 DNA reads TGTGCCAGCAGTTTATTATTGGACGTCTACAATGAGCAGTTCTTC.

This chain uses TRBV30 with TRBJ2-1; D unresolved. Trimming shortened V by 0 bases and J by 5 bases, and 8 bases separated the two germline ends. This CDR3 has 13 amino acids. In germline, CDR1 is GTSNPN, CDR2 SVGIG (reference sequence). The CDR3 DNA is TGTGCCTGGAGTGTACTTGTTCACAATGAGCAGTTCTTC. Translating gives CAWSVLVHNEQFF. Using reference TRBV30 and TRBJ2-1 for the parts outside the CDR3, the full variable domain is SQTIHQWPATLVQPVGSPLSLECTVEGTSNPNLYWYRQAAGRGLQLLFYSVGIGQISSEVPQNLSASRPQDRQFILSSKKLLLSDSGFYLCAWSVLVHNEQFFGPGTRLTVL.

The chain is built from TRBV11-3 and TRBJ2-7, with a possible D match to TRBD2 (5 bases). This CDR3 has 13 residues. Per germline, CDR1 SGHNT and CDR2 YENEEA. V gave up 4 bases and J gave up 1 base, with 8 bases separating them. The CDR3 region is CASSSRLSYEQYF. The CDR3 nucleotides read TGTGCCAGCAGCTCCCGACTATCCTACGAGCAGTACTTC.

V and J are TRBV5-8 and TRBJ2-1; 11 nucleotides align to TRBD2. The V segment lost 4 bases and the J segment 6 bases; nucleotides outside the gene matches: 6. The CDR3 length is 15 residues. The V gene's germline CDR1 is SGHTS and CDR2 YDEGEE. CDR3 DNA: TGTGCCAGCAGCCTGACTAGCGGGACAGGCAATGAGCAGTTCTTC. It encodes CASSLTSGTGNEQFF.

This clone was counted only a few times. V is TRBV19 and J is TRBJ1-1, with D tentatively TRBD1 (5 bases). Trimming stripped 3 bases from V and 6 bases from J, with 14 bases between. From germline, CDR1 is LNHDA and CDR2 SQIVND (reference sequence). This CDR3 has 14 amino acids. In DNA, the CDR3 is TGTGCCAGTAGTATGGGGGGTAGTAGCTCTGAAGCTTTCTTT. Its protein is CASSMGGSSSEAFF.

This clone was seen only a few times. The chain recombines TRBV6-5 with TRBJ2-7; D is uncertain. This CDR3 contains 15 residues. Germline assignment: CDR1 MNHEY and CDR2 SVGAGI. Between the trimmed V and J ends, which lost 2 bases and 7 bases, there was a span of 18 bases. This CDR3 is CASSYDAFGLGEQYF. CDR3 DNA sequence: TGTGCCAGCAGTTACGATGCTTTCGGGTTGGGGGAGCAGTACTTC.

The chain links TRBV7-2 to TRBJ1-5; no firm D call. CDR3 size: 12 residues. The ends were cut back, 5 bases at V and 4 bases at J, with 6 bases in the middle. CDR1 is SGHTA, CDR2 FQGNSA, per germline. DNA of the CDR3: TGTGCCAGCAGCACCTGGAATCAGCCCCAGCATTTT. Translated: CASSTWNQPQHF.

The chain employs TRBV7-9 and TRBJ1-6; 7 nucleotides line up with TRBD1. The CDR3 is 16 amino acids. CDR1 is SEHNR and CDR2 is FQNEAQ in the germline V gene (reference sequence). The V and J ends lost 5 bases and 1 base, in that order; junction bases with no gene match: 5. CDR3 amino acids: CASSAQGGSYNSPLHF. DNA of the CDR3: TGTGCCAGCAGCGCCCAGGGGGGGTCCTATAATTCACCCCTCCACTTT.

The chain employs TRBV27 and TRBJ2-2; D is unresolved. The CDR3 contains 13 residues. Germline CDR1 and CDR2: MNHEY and SMNVEV (reference sequence). Trimming left V 8 bases short and J 2 bases short, with 9 bases between. The CDR3 protein is CASGTYNTGELFF. CDR3 nucleotides: TGTGCCAGCGGAACCTATAACACCGGGGAGCTGTTTTTT.

This rearrangement joins TRBV11-2 to TRBJ1-1, with D unclear. The CDR3 has 13 residues. The V gene lost 9 bases and the J gene lost 1 base, with 12 bases spanning the gap. Germline V gene data show CDR1 as SGHAT and CDR2 as FQNNGV. As DNA, the CDR3 is TGTGCCAGTAGGGTATCCGGGAACACTGAAGCTTTCTTT. Translating gives CASRVSGNTEAFF.

This chain uses TRBV5-6 with TRBJ1-3, with D possibly TRBD1 on 5 matching bases. The V gene's germline CDR1 is SGHDT and CDR2 YYEEEE. The CDR3 has 17 amino acids. Trimming took off 0 bases at V and 2 bases at J, with 15 bases between the two ends. The CDR3, as DNA: TGTGCCAGCAGCTTGGCTGGGGAGGCAGGGCCTGGAAACACCATATATTTT. This gives the protein CASSLAGEAGPGNTIYF.